A selection of T cell receptor beta chains follows, all from one sample in a study of cytomegalovirus exposure and HLA in healthy donors. Repertoires were generated with immunoSEQ multiplex PCR, while TCRdb's copy carries only in-frame clones and drops some. The sample consists of about 150,000 clones, 65% to 80% of them appearing once. The sequencing sample was made of PBMCs. These receptors all stem from a man younger than 30 in good health and CMV-seronegative. The CDR3 runs from the conserved cysteine through the conserved F or W. Each record gives: D gene, clone size, J gene, V gene, CDR3 protein, CDR3 DNA. A D gene is named only where the DNA matches it firmly. Only part of the rows carry a size: once, few, many, or a class if the clone is expanded.

NA	once	TRBJ2-2	TRBV11-1	CASSLGRGLPGELFF	TGTGCCAGCAGCTTGGGGCGGGGGCTGCCCGGGGAGCTGTTTTTT
NA	NA	TRBJ1-6	TRBV18	CASSPNSGSYNSPLHF	TGTGCCAGCTCACCAAATTCGGGCTCCTATAATTCACCCCTCCACTTT
TRBD2	NA	TRBJ2-2	TRBV19	CASSKPAGGLYLGTGELFF	TGTGCCAGTAGTAAGCCAGCGGGGGGGTTATATCTGGGCACCGGGGAGCTGTTTTTT
TRBD1	NA	TRBJ1-1	TRBV2	CASSEQGFEAFF	TGTGCCAGCAGCGAACAGGGGTTTGAAGCTTTCTTT
NA	NA	TRBJ2-5	TRBV2	CASTFQETQYF	TGTGCCAGCACATTCCAAGAGACCCAGTACTTC
TRBD1	NA	TRBJ1-2	TRBV7-2	CASRDRGGRYDYTF	TGTGCCAGCAGGGACAGGGGCGGCAGGTATGACTACACCTTC
TRBD1	NA	TRBJ2-7	TRBV5-5	CASSRDRVQPQTNYEQYF	TGTGCCAGCAGCAGGGACAGGGTACAACCCCAAACAAACTACGAGCAGTACTTC
TRBD1	NA	TRBJ2-3	TRBV6-5	CASSARTGEDTQYF	TGTGCCAGCAGTGCCCGGACAGGGGAAGATACGCAGTATTTT
TRBD1	NA	TRBJ2-2	TRBV4-1	CASSQASTGWYTGELFF	TGCGCCAGCAGCCAAGCGTCGACAGGGTGGTACACCGGGGAGCTGTTTTTT
NA	NA	TRBJ1-3	TRBV2	CASTTSGGSGNTIYF	TGTGCCAGCACGACTTCGGGGGGCTCTGGAAACACCATATATTTT
NA	once	TRBJ1-5	TRBV12-2	CASRLVQGERFSNQPQHF	TGTGCAAGTCGCTTAGTACAGGGGGAACGGTTTAGCAATCAGCCCCAGCATTTT
NA	NA	TRBJ1-3	TRBV5-1	CASSLGGSGNTIYF	TGCGCCAGCAGCTTGGGAGGGTCCGGAAACACCATATATTTT
NA	NA	TRBJ2-1	TRBV6-6	CASNPTGQYNEQFF	TGTGCCAGCAATCCAACAGGACAGTACAATGAGCAGTTCTTC
NA	few	TRBJ1-2	TRBV5-6	CASSSTGSFQYGYTF	TGTGCCAGCAGCTCCACAGGTAGCTTTCAATATGGCTACACCTTC
NA	few	TRBJ1-1	TRBV6-1	CASSTMGPNTEAFF	TGTGCCAGCAGCACTATGGGGCCGAACACTGAAGCTTTCTTT
NA	NA	TRBJ1-6	TRBV19	CASSIQGSPPLHF	TGTGCCAGTAGTATACAGGGTAGTCCACCCCTCCACTTT
TRBD1	NA	TRBJ2-2	TRBV7-3	CASSLRTGPRLNTGELFF	TGTGCCAGCAGCTTAAGGACAGGCCCCCGACTGAACACCGGGGAGCTGTTTTTT
NA	NA	TRBJ2-6	TRBV6-5	CASSYREDVLTF	TGTGCCAGCAGTTACCGGGAAGACGTCCTGACTTTC
NA	NA	TRBJ1-1	TRBV21-1	CASRPTEAPVAFF	TGTGCCAGCAGACCTACAGAAGCCCCGGTTGCTTTCTTT
NA	NA	TRBJ1-1	TRBV6-5	CASSQNEWAIHEAFF	TGTGCCAGCAGCCAAAATGAATGGGCCATACATGAAGCTTTCTTT
NA	NA	TRBJ2-2	TRBV20-1	CSQIAGELFF	TGCAGTCAAATAGCCGGGGAGCTGTTTTTT
NA	NA	TRBJ2-7	TRBV5-6	CASSVRDKSYEQYF	TGTGCCAGCAGCGTTCGGGACAAATCCTACGAGCAGTACTTC
NA	NA	TRBJ1-4	TRBV5-8	CASSLKLFF	TGTGCCAGCAGCCTCAAACTGTTTTTT
TRBD1	once	TRBJ1-5	TRBV6-5	CASSRQGRNQPQHF	TGTGCCAGCAGTAGACAGGGTCGTAATCAGCCCCAGCATTTT
NA	NA	TRBJ2-1	TRBV5-1	CASSLVGEEGEQFF	TGCGCCAGCAGCTTGGTGGGGGAGGAGGGTGAGCAGTTCTTC
NA	NA	TRBJ1-1	TRBV13	CASSLGRRLEAFF	TGTGCCAGCAGCTTAGGCCGGCGGCTTGAAGCTTTCTTT
NA	NA	TRBJ1-4	TRBV7-9	CSSSSFGSPTGRQEKLFF	TGTTCCAGCAGCTCCTTCGGGTCACCGACAGGCAGGCAAGAAAAACTGTTTTTT
NA	once	TRBJ2-7	TRBV9	CASSATGYEQYF	TGTGCCAGCAGCGCGACAGGCTACGAGCAGTACTTC
NA	NA	TRBJ1-3	TRBV5-5	CASSTDLSSGNTIYF	TGTGCCAGCAGCACCGACTTAAGCTCTGGAAACACCATATATTTT
TRBD1	NA	TRBJ2-3	TRBV5-1	CASSSTTGGRSTDTQYF	TGCGCCAGCAGCTCCACCACAGGGGGCAGGAGCACAGATACGCAGTATTTT
TRBD2	once	TRBJ2-2	TRBV25-1	CASSEYRAGVPGELFF	TGTGCCAGCAGTGAATACCGGGCGGGGGTCCCCGGGGAGCTGTTTTTT
NA	NA	TRBJ1-3	TRBV29-1	CSVQGQAGNTIYF	TGCAGCGTTCAGGGGCAAGCTGGAAACACCATATATTTT
NA	NA	TRBJ1-1	TRBV14	CASSHGGALNTEAFF	TGTGCCAGCAGCCACGGGGGGGCCCTGAACACTGAAGCTTTCTTT
NA	NA	TRBJ1-5	TRBV28	CASSFSRGQPQHF	TGTGCCAGCAGTTTTAGCAGGGGCCAGCCCCAGCATTTT
TRBD2	NA	TRBJ2-5	TRBV5-1	CASSSLPGTSGGLQETQYF	TGCGCCAGCAGCTCGTTACCCGGGACTAGCGGGGGATTACAAGAGACCCAGTACTTC
NA	NA	TRBJ2-7	TRBV7-9	CASSLAVQDEQYF	TGTGCCAGCAGCTTAGCAGTGCAGGACGAGCAGTACTTC
TRBD1	NA	TRBJ1-6	TRBV28	CASSSGQAASPLHF	TGTGCCAGCAGCTCCGGACAGGCCGCCTCACCCCTCCACTTT
TRBD1	NA	TRBJ1-6	TRBV7-8	CASSLPRRDRGNSPLHF	TGTGCCAGCAGCTTACCCCGGCGGGACAGAGGAAATTCACCCCTCCACTTT
NA	NA	TRBJ1-4	TRBV30	CAWSRGAANEKLFF	TGTGCCTGGAGTCGGGGGGCGGCTAATGAAAAACTGTTTTTT
NA	NA	TRBJ2-7	TRBV7-9	CASSQQGGVYEQYF	TGTGCCAGCAGCCAACAGGGGGGGGTTTACGAGCAGTACTTC
NA	NA	TRBJ2-1	TRBV10-3	CAIKDSREYNEQFF	TGTGCCATCAAGGATAGCAGGGAATACAATGAGCAGTTCTTC
NA	once	TRBJ1-5	TRBV4-1	CASSQGGGGLRGLGQPQHF	TGCGCCAGCAGCCAAGGGGGCGGGGGATTGCGCGGTCTCGGTCAGCCCCAGCATTTT
TRBD1	few	TRBJ1-3	TRBV6-5	CASSWDSGNTIYF	TGTGCCAGCAGTTGGGACAGCGGAAACACCATATATTTT
TRBD2	NA	TRBJ2-5	TRBV6-1	CASASGGRYETQYF	TGTGCCAGTGCTAGCGGGGGGAGGTACGAGACCCAGTACTTC
NA	NA	TRBJ2-3	TRBV29-1	CSVDSGGTDTQYF	TGCAGCGTTGATTCCGGGGGCACAGATACGCAGTATTTT
NA	NA	TRBJ2-6	TRBV30	CAWSVWQGTPGANGLTF	TGTGCCTGGAGTGTTTGGCAGGGAACCCCTGGGGCCAACGGCCTGACTTTC
TRBD2	few	TRBJ2-1	TRBV19	CASSMKGGGPFNEQFF	TGTGCCAGTAGTATGAAGGGCGGGGGGCCATTTAATGAGCAGTTCTTC
TRBD1	NA	TRBJ1-1	TRBV18	CASSSLPGQEAFF	TGTGCCAGCTCATCTCTACCGGGACAGGAAGCTTTCTTT
NA	NA	TRBJ2-7	TRBV15	CATSRHGGEQYF	TGTGCCACCAGCAGACATGGAGGCGAGCAGTACTTC
TRBD1	once	TRBJ1-5	TRBV2	CASSGQGSNQPQHF	TGTGCCAGCAGTGGACAGGGAAGCAATCAGCCCCAGCATTTT
TRBD2	NA	TRBJ2-1	TRBV19	CAIGGRPYNEQFF	TGTGCCATAGGCGGGAGGCCTTACAATGAGCAGTTCTTC
NA	NA	TRBJ2-2	TRBV29-1	CSVDRENTGELFF	TGCAGCGTTGATCGGGAGAACACCGGGGAGCTGTTTTTT
NA	NA	TRBJ1-1	TRBV5-6	CASSSYQYRVENTEAFF	TGTGCCAGCAGCTCCTACCAATACAGGGTTGAGAACACTGAAGCTTTCTTT
NA	NA	TRBJ2-3	TRBV5-1	CASSLELGRSTDTQYF	TGCGCCAGCAGCTTGGAATTGGGGAGAAGCACAGATACGCAGTATTTT
TRBD2	once	TRBJ2-1	TRBV7-9	CASIKAGPYNEQFF	TGTGCCAGCATCAAAGCGGGGCCCTACAATGAGCAGTTCTTC
NA	NA	TRBJ2-4	TRBV5-1	CASSPGGIQYF	TGCGCCAGCAGCCCCGGGGGCATTCAGTACTTC